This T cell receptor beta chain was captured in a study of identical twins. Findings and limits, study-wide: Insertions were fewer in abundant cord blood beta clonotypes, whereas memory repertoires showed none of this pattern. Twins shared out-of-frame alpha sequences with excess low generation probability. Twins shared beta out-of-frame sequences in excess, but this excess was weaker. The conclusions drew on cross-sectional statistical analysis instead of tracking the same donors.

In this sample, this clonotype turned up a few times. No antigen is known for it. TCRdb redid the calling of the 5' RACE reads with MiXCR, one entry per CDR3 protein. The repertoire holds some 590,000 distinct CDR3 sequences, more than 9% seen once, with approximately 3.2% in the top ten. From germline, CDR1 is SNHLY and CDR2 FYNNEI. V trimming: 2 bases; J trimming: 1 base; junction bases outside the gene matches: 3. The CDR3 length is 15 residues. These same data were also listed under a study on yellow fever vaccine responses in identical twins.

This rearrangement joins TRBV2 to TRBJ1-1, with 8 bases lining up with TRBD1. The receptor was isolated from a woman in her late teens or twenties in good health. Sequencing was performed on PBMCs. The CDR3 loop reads CASSELGTGNTEAFF. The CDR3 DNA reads TGTGCCAGCAGTGAACTTGGGACAGGGAACACTGAAGCTTTCTTT.